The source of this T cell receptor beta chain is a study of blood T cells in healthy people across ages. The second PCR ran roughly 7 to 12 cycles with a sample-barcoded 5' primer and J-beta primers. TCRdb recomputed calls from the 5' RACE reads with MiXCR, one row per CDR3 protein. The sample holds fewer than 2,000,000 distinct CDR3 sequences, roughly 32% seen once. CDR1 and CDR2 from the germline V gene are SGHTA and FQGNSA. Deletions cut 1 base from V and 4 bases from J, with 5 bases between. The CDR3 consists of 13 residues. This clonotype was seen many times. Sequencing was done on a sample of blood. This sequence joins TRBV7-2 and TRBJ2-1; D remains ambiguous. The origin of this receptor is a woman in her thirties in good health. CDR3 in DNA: TGTGCCAGCAGCTTAGTAGGGTACAATGAGCAGTTCTTC. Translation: CASSLVGYNEQFF.